The 18 T cell receptor beta chains reported below all come from one sample, sequenced in a study of blood T cell repertoires in COVID-19. Assay used: immunoSEQ multiplex PCR; TCRdb lists only in-frame clones, some missing. Counted here are 100,000 or so clones, about 89% occurring once; the ten biggest clones make up 19%. The material sequenced was peripheral blood. The receptors stem from a human donor with acute or convalescent COVID-19. The donor label of this sample is uncertain.

The CDR3 reads CASSAETGREQYF. The DNA of the CDR3 is TGTGCCAGCAGTGCCGAGACAGGGCGCGAGCAGTACTTC. The gene calls are TRBV28 and TRBJ2-7, with 7 bases lining up with TRBD1. This CDR3 spans 13 amino acids. V lost 5 bases to trimming and J lost 6 bases; unmatched junction nucleotides: 7. In germline, CDR1 is MDHEN, CDR2 SYDVKM.

V gene TRBV2 combines with J gene TRBJ2-3, with unresolved D. The germline CDR1 and CDR2 sequences are SNHLY and FYNNEI. CDR3 size: 13 residues. V dropped 7 bases and J dropped 2 bases, with 10 bases sitting between them. The CDR3 protein is CASMGFDTDTQYF. The DNA of the CDR3 is TGTGCCAGCATGGGCTTTGACACAGATACGCAGTATTTT.

The CDR3 DNA sequence: TGCGCCAGCAACTCCTACGGGGGTCGGGACCTCGTTGACTCGGCTACGCAGTATTTT. Residues: CASNSYGGRDLVDSATQYF. V is TRBV5-1 and J is TRBJ2-3, with a tentative D call TRBD2 (6 bases). V lost 6 bases and J lost 8, with 34 bases in between. CDR3 length: 19 residues. The germline V gene encodes CDR1 SGHRS and CDR2 YFSETQ. Full variable domain (rest looked up from reference TRBV5-1 and TRBJ2-3): KAGVTQTPRYLIKTRGQQVTLSCSPISGHRSVSWYQQTPGQGLQFLFEYFSETQRNKGNFPGRFSGRQFSNSRSEMNVSTLELGDSALYLCASNSYGGRDLVDSATQYFGPGTRLTVL.

J is TRBJ1-2 and V is TRBV4-3; the D is unclear. Germline CDR1 LGHNA, CDR2 YSLEER. CDR3 length: 14 amino acids. V lost 0 bases and J 1 base, leaving 6 bases between the germline ends. DNA of the CDR3: TGCGCCAGCAGCCAAGAGACTAATAACTATGGCTACACCTTC. Encoded protein: CASSQETNNYGYTF.

The rearrangement uses TRBV4-2 and TRBJ2-5; the D gene is possibly TRBD2 (5 bases). CDR1 is LGHNA, CDR2 YNFKEQ, per germline. This CDR3 contains 15 residues. V lost 1 base to trimming and J lost 9 bases, with 18 bases between them. The CDR3 reads CASSQVAALGKPQYF. The CDR3 coding sequence is TGTGCCAGCAGCCAAGTCGCGGCACTCGGGAAGCCCCAGTACTTC.

The rearrangement joins TRBV29-1 to TRBJ1-1, with a tentative D call TRBD1 (6 bases). Germline CDR1 is SQVTM and CDR2 is ANQGSEA. Trimming removed 6 bases at V and 2 bases at J, with 13 bases between. The CDR3 is 13 amino acids. As DNA, the CDR3 is TGCAGCGTAATTGAACAGGGAAACACTGAAGCTTTCTTT. Translating it yields CSVIEQGNTEAFF.

This clone was detected only a few times. This sequence joins TRBV13 and TRBJ2-1, with unresolved D. V lost 5 bases and J lost 3, with 11 bases in between. Germline assignment: CDR1 PRHDT and CDR2 FYEKMQ (reference sequence). This CDR3 has 14 amino acids. The CDR3 is CASSIRTFYNEQFF. The CDR3, as DNA: TGTGCCAGCAGCATTCGCACTTTCTACAATGAGCAGTTCTTC.

J is TRBJ2-7 and V is TRBV18, with D possibly being TRBD1 (5 bases). CDR3 length: 14 amino acids. CDR1 and CDR2 from the germline V gene are KGHSH and LQKENI. V was clipped by 3 bases and J by 1 base, with 10 bases between them. The CDR3 region is CASSPVDSSYEQYF. In nucleotides, the CDR3 is TGTGCCAGCTCACCCGTCGACAGTTCCTACGAGCAGTACTTC.

The chain links TRBV28 to TRBJ1-1; TRBD1 agrees at 9 bases. Trimming cost V 3 bases and J 4 bases; bases outside gene matches: 9. Germline CDR1 and CDR2: MDHEN and SYDVKM. CDR3 length: 16 amino acids. The chain's CDR3 is CASSFNRGLDGTEAFF. CDR3 nucleotides: TGTGCCAGCAGTTTTAACAGGGGGCTCGATGGCACTGAAGCTTTCTTT.

The chain couples TRBV19 to TRBJ2-1; 12 bases are a match to TRBD2. Per germline, CDR1 LNHDA and CDR2 SQIVND (reference sequence). This CDR3 comprises 14 residues. V was pared by 9 bases and J by 9 bases, with 9 bases of the junction left unmatched. The CDR3 region is CASAASGRAVEQFF. The CDR3 DNA reads as TGTGCCAGCGCTGCTAGCGGGAGGGCCGTTGAGCAGTTCTTC.

This rearrangement joins TRBV2 to TRBJ1-3, with D possibly being TRBD1 (6 bases). Germline CDR1 and CDR2: SNHLY and FYNNEI. This CDR3 has 15 residues. V gave up 1 base and J gave up 4 bases, with 11 bases separating them. CDR3 protein: CASSEEGTPGNTIYF. Written as DNA, the CDR3 is TGTGCCAGCAGTGAAGAGGGGACACCAGGAAACACCATATATTTT. Together with reference TRBV2 and TRBJ1-3, the CDR3 gives the full variable domain: EPEVTQTPSHQVTQMGQEVILRCVPISNHLYFYWYRQILGQKVEFLVSFYNNEISEKSEIFDDQFSVERPDGSNFTLKIRSTKLEDSAMYFCASSEEGTPGNTIYFGEGSWLTVV.

This chain uses TRBV12-5 with TRBJ1-2, with 7 bases matching TRBD1. Per the germline V gene, CDR1 is LGHNT and CDR2 is FRNRAP. This CDR3 has 14 amino acids. Germline trimming cut 1 base from V and 3 bases from J; bases unmatched to any gene: 2. CDR3 in DNA: TGTGCTAGTGGTTTGGGGCAGGGGGACTATGGCTACACCTTC. This codes for CASGLGQGDYGYTF.

The gene calls are TRBV14 and TRBJ1-4, with unresolved D. Trimming shortened V by 5 bases and J by 8 bases, and 12 bases separated the two germline ends. The CDR3 loop spans 13 amino acids. Germline V gene data show CDR1 as SGHDN and CDR2 as FVKESK. This CDR3 is CASSYWIGEKLFF. The CDR3 bases are TGTGCCAGCAGCTATTGGATCGGGGAAAAACTGTTTTTT.

The chain links TRBV4-2 to TRBJ1-3, with 8 positions matching TRBD1. J lost 1 base, V lost 1 base, and 3 bases had no gene match. Germline loops: CDR1 LGHNA, CDR2 YNFKEQ. The CDR3 sequence is 16 residues long. The CDR3 region is CASSQGQGYSGNTIYF. The CDR3 DNA follows: TGTGCCAGCAGCCAAGGACAGGGGTATTCTGGAAACACCATATATTTT.

The chain has TRBV9 and TRBJ2-3; TRBD2 aligns across 10 bases. V lost 3 bases, J lost 3 bases, and 4 bases stayed unmatched. CDR3 length: 15 residues. CDR1 and CDR2 (germline): SGDLS, YYNGEE. CDR3 amino acids: CASSGAGGPTDTQYF. Written as DNA, the CDR3 is TGTGCCAGCAGCGGAGCGGGGGGGCCTACAGATACGCAGTATTTT. Using reference TRBV9 and TRBJ2-3 for the parts outside the CDR3, the full variable domain is DSGVTQTPKHLITATGQRVTLRCSPRSGDLSVYWYQQSLDQGLQFLIQYYNGEERAKGNILERFSAQQFPDLHSELNLSSLELGDSALYFCASSGAGGPTDTQYFGPGTRLTVL.

CDR3 in amino acids: CASSYPGAGNTIYF. The CDR3 DNA follows: TGTGCCAGCAGTTATCCAGGGGCTGGAAACACCATATATTTT. The V call is TRBV6-9, the J call TRBJ1-3; weak D call: TRBD1 (6 bases). This CDR3 has 14 residues. Germline lookup yields CDR1 MNHGY and CDR2 SVAAGI. V shed 2 bases and J shed 2 bases, with 7 bases lying between them.

The chain employs TRBV10-3 and TRBJ1-2; TRBD1 is a possible D gene (6 bases). V gave up 9 bases and J gave up 1 base, with 12 bases separating them. Per germline, CDR1 ENHRY and CDR2 SYGVKD. The CDR3 consists of 13 residues. In DNA, the CDR3 is TGTGCCATTCAGATGGACAGTAACTATGGCTACACCTTC. Amino acid sequence: CAIQMDSNYGYTF.

J is TRBJ1-1 and V is TRBV16, with D hard to call. V lost 1 base and J 10 bases, leaving 13 bases between the germline ends. The germline V gene has CDR1 KGHSY and CDR2 FQNENV. The CDR3 has 13 residues. CDR3 sequence reads: CASSQYPGSGAFF. The CDR3, as DNA: TGTGCCAGCAGCCAATACCCGGGATCAGGAGCTTTCTTT.